This T cell receptor beta chain emerged from a study of radiation and T cells in renal cell carcinoma. At the level of the study: Nephrectomy followed 15 Gy stereotactic body radiation by 4 weeks.

Time point noted: baseline pretreatment blood. Treatment specified: 15 Gy SBRT to primary tumor, nephrectomy 4 weeks later. Serial blood draws occurred at baseline and 2 and 4 weeks post-SBRT. By share, this clone ranks as medium-sized. Its antigen remains unknown. Study findings and constraints: In blood, top tumor clones expanded by 2 weeks, shrinking by 4.

Some clones are missing from TCRdb's copy, which holds only in-frame ones; the method was immunoSEQ multiplex PCR. The sample includes about 91,000 clones, approximately 83% of them seen just once. Germline lookup yields CDR1 SGHRS and CDR2 YFSETQ. The ends were cut back, 1 base at V and 3 bases at J, with 8 bases in the middle. CDR3 size: 14 residues. The gene calls are TRBV5-1 and TRBJ1-3; a possible D gene is TRBD1 (5 bases). The material sequenced was blood, taken from a patient whose treatment included radiotherapy and nephrectomy. This sequence originates from a man in his 60s with renal cell carcinoma. The CDR3 nucleotides read TGCGCCAGCAGCTTGCAGGGTTTTGGAAACACCATATATTTT. Translating it yields CASSLQGFGNTIYF.